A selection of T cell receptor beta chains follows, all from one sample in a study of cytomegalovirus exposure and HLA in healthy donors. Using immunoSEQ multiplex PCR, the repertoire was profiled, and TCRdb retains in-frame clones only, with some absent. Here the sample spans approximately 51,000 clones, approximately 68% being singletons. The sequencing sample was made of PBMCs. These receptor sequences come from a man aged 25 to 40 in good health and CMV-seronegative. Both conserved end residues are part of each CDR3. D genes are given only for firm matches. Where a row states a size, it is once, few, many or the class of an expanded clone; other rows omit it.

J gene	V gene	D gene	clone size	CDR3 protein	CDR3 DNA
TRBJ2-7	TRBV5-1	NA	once	CASSLSRGEQYF	TGCGCCAGCAGCTTGTCCAGGGGCGAGCAGTACTTC
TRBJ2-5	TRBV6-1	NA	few	CASKRGGSGEETQYF	TGTGCCAGCAAACGGGGAGGATCAGGAGAAGAGACCCAGTACTTC
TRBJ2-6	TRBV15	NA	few	CATSIHRASGANVLTF	TGTGCCACCAGCATACACAGGGCGTCTGGGGCCAACGTCCTGACTTTC
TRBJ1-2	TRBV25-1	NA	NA	CASRLSNYGYTF	TGTGCCAGCAGGTTATCCAACTATGGCTACACCTTC
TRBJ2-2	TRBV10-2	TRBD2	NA	CASSTSGSHTGELFF	TGCGCCAGCAGTACTAGCGGGAGTCACACCGGGGAGCTGTTTTTT
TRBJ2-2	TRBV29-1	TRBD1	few	CSVGQVTNTGELFF	TGCAGCGTCGGACAGGTCACGAACACCGGGGAGCTGTTTTTT
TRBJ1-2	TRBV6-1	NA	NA	CASNPDTASYGYTF	TGTGCCAGCAACCCCGATACAGCTTCTTATGGCTACACCTTC
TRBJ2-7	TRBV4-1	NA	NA	CASSPVGLSEQYF	TGCGCCAGCAGCCCGGTCGGTCTAAGCGAGCAGTACTTC
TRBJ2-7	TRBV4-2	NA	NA	CASSQASSGEQYF	TGTGCCAGCAGCCAAGCTAGTTCGGGGGAGCAGTACTTC
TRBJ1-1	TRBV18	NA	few	CASSPQGMNTEAFF	TGTGCCAGCTCACCCCAGGGTATGAACACTGAAGCTTTCTTT
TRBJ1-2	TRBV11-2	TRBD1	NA	CASSFGVGGAFYGYTF	TGTGCCAGCAGCTTTGGGGTAGGGGGCGCATTCTATGGCTACACCTTC
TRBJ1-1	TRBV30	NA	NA	CAWSPKNTEAFF	TGTGCCTGGAGTCCCAAAAACACTGAAGCTTTCTTT
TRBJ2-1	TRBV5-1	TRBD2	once	CASSLAGGPNNEQFF	TGCGCCAGCAGCCTAGCGGGAGGGCCGAACAATGAGCAGTTCTTC
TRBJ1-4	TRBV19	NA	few	CASSFPGLTNEKLFF	TGTGCCAGTAGTTTCCCAGGGTTAACTAATGAAAAACTGTTTTTT
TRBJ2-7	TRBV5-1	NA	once	CASSFAGTYEQYF	TGCGCCAGCAGCTTCGCCGGGACCTACGAGCAGTACTTC